Here is one T cell receptor (beta chain) with its context. Its specificity is unknown. The entry originates in a study of OX40 agonist ivuxolimab in advanced cancers. At the level of the study: Intravenous ivuxolimab at 0.01 to 10 mg/kg was given to patients every 2 weeks. Findings and caveats of the study: CD4+ and CD8+ blood T cells expanded clonally by week 6 at 0.1 to 3.0 mg/kg.

Here immunoSEQ multiplex PCR was the method, and the copy in TCRdb shows in-frame clones only, minus some. The data contain around 77,000 clones, about 78% of them singletons. Looked up from germline, CDR1 is SQVTM and CDR2 is ANQGSEA. The CDR3 length is 15 residues. The V gene lost 1 base and the J gene lost 7 bases, with 16 bases spanning the gap. The starting material was CD4+ or CD8+ T cells sorted from blood, obtained in a trial of the OX40 agonist ivuxolimab. V gene TRBV29-1 combines with J gene TRBJ2-2; D may correspond to TRBD1 or TRBD2 (6 bases each). This TCR derives from an adult with an advanced solid tumor such as melanoma, head and neck, liver or kidney cancer. The CDR3 loop is CSVEAHGGVDGELFF. The CDR3 nucleotides read TGCAGCGTTGAAGCCCACGGGGGCGTTGACGGGGAGCTGTTTTTT.